This T cell receptor (beta chain) was observed in a study of blood T cell repertoires in COVID-19 (dated by TCRdb to about 2020). In the study overall: Samples from collaborators originated in the United States, Italy and Spain and spanned both the acute and convalescent phases of COVID-19. The material from the prospective study consisted of cDNA or gDNA derived from T cells, B-cell-depleted T cells, or PBMCs. The dataset comprised deeply sampled blood TCRbeta repertoires from subjects exposed to, actively infected with, or recovered from COVID-19. The repertoires were released in a freely available public database meant as a resource for research on the immune response to SARS-CoV-2. The samples were drawn from two sources: the first 160 participants of the ongoing ImmuneRACE study, and some 1,300 subjects contributed by 6 global collaborators. The sample metadata nearly always contained a de-identified subject ID, COVID-19 status, age in years and sex. Where HLA class I and class II types were available, the types were taken from metadata supplied by the sample provider, not from assay-based typing. Beyond this particular receptor, the publication reports: How much clinical and demographic metadata was included differed by source and by participant, and the metadata was provided uncurated.

TCRbeta CDR3 regions were amplified from genomic DNA by means of the immunoSEQ Assay, a bias-controlled multiplex PCR. Processing in the source paper ran as follows. The number of nucleated cells in each sample was estimated by amplification of reference gene primers within the assay. Sequence reads were collapsed and filtered to measure the absolute abundance of every unique TCRbeta CDR3 rearrangement. Productive Simpson clonality was computed per sample as the square root of Simpson's diversity index over productive rearrangements. The clones in this table, taken by TCRdb from immuneACCESS, are in-frame only. Not every clone is retained; where verified, under half of the shortfall comes from an unresolved V gene, and the cause of the rest is unknown. V and J calls and clone size are given by that table; D and trimming were obtained from the DNA. A total of roughly 220,000 clones appear in this sample, about 86% of them only once. The ten largest clones add up to around 4% of the sample.

On this clone itself: The antigen this receptor binds is unknown. There are no base qualities to consult, and no much larger clone falls within one base.

From V the trimming removes 8 bases and from J it removes 2 bases, while the gene matches leave 10 bases of the junction unaccounted for. Measured from the cysteine to the phenylalanine, the CDR3 is 15 residues long. The DNA shown is the 45-base CDR3, in frame from base 1. CDR1 and CDR2, per the germline V gene, are SNHLY and FYNNEI. Enrolling through a virtual design, the prospective study's participants ranged in age from roughly 18 to 95 years and lived across about two dozen United States geographic areas. In the prospective study, participants were assigned to cohorts based on the clinical history participants reported in a screening survey and a study questionnaire. In the prospective study, mobile phlebotomists collected whole blood, serum and a nasopharyngeal or oropharyngeal swab from each participant. Participants in the prospective study had the option to provide additional blood draws and questionnaires over a 2-month period. Before DNA extraction, blood samples from the prospective study were shipped at room temperature or frozen.

The chain employs TRBV2 and TRBJ2-3; 7 middle bases align to TRBD1. This TCR derives from a woman between 40 and 55 years old with acute COVID-19. Sequencing used PBMCs or T cells enriched from blood (not recorded which). The nucleotide sequence is given as TGTGCCAGCTTACAGGGGCGGGCTGTCACAGATACGCAGTATTTT. Translated, this is CASLQGRAVTDTQYF.